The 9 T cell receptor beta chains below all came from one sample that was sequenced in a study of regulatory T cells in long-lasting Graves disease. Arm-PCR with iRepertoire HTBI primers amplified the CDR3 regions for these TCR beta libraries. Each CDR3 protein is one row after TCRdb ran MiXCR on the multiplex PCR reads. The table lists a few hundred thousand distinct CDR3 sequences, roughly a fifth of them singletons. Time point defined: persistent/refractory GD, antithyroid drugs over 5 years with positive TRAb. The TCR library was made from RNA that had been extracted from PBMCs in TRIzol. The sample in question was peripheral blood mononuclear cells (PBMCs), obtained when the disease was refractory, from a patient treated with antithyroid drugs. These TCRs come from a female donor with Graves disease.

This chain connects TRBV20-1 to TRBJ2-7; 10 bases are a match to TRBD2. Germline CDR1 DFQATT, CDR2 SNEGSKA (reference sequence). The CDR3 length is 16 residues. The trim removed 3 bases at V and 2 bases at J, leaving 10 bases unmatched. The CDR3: CSASYSGRTPPYEQYF. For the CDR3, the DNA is TGCAGTGCTAGCTATAGCGGGAGGACTCCTCCCTACGAGCAGTACTTC.

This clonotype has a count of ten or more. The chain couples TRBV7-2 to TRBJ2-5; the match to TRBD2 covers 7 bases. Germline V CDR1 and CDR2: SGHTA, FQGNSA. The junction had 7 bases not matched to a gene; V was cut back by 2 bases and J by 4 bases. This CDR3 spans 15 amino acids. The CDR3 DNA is TGTGCCAGCAGCTTATTTCTGGTAGCGGGAGAGACCCAGTACTTC. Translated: CASSLFLVAGETQYF. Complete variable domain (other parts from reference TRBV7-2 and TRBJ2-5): GAGVSQSPSNKVTEKGKDVELRCDPISGHTALYWYRQSLGQGLEFLIYFQGNSAPDKSGLPSDRFSAERTGGSVSTLTIQRTQQEDSAVYLCASSLFLVAGETQYFGPGTRLLVL.

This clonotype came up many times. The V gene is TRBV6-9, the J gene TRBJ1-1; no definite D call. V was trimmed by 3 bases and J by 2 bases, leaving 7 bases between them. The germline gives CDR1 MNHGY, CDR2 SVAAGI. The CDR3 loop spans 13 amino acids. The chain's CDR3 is CASSYQINTEAFF. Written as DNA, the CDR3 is TGTGCCAGCAGTTACCAAATAAACACTGAAGCTTTCTTT.

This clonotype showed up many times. CDR3 sequence reads: CSAGRAAFNEKLFF. In nucleotides, the CDR3 is TGCAGTGCGGGGCGGGCCGCTTTTAATGAAAAACTGTTTTTT. This chain joins TRBV20-1 and TRBJ1-4; D may be TRBD1 (5 bases). CDR1 is DFQATT, CDR2 SNEGSKA, per germline (reference sequence). CDR3 length: 14 residues. The V gene lost 6 bases and the J gene lost 4 bases, with 15 bases spanning the gap.

As DNA, the CDR3 is TGTGCCTGGAGTGGACAGACTAGCAATCAGCCCCAGCATTTT. This codes for CAWSGQTSNQPQHF. The chain is built from TRBV30 and TRBJ1-5, with D perhaps matching TRBD1 (5 bases). Germline V CDR1 and CDR2: GTSNPN, SVGIG (reference sequence). The CDR3 consists of 14 residues. V dropped 1 base and J dropped 0 bases, with 7 bases sitting between them.

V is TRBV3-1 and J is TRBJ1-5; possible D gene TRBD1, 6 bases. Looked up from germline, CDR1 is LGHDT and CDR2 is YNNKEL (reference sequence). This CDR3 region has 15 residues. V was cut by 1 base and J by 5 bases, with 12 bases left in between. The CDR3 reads CASSQGSGADQPQHF. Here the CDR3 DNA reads TGTGCCAGCAGCCAAGGGTCAGGGGCGGATCAGCCCCAGCATTTT.

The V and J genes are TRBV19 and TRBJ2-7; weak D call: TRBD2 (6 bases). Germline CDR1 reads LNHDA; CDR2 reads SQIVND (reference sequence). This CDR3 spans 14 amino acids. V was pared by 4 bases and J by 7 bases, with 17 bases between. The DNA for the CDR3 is TGTGCCAGTAGTAAAGAGGTCGGGAGAGAGGAGCAGTACTTC. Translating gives CASSKEVGREEQYF.

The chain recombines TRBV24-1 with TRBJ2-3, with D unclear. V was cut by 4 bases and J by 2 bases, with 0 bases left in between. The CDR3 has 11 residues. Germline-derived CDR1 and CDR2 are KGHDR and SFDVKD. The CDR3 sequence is CATSDTDTQYF. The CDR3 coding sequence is TGTGCCACCAGTGACACAGATACGCAGTATTTT.

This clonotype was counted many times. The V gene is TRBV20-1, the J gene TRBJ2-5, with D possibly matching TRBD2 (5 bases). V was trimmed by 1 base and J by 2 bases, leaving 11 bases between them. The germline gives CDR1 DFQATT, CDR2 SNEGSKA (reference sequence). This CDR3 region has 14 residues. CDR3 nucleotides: TGCAGTGCTAGAGTAGGACTCGAACAAGAGACCCAGTACTTC. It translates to CSARVGLEQETQYF.